This TCR beta chain is from a study of vaccination and CD4 T cells after COVID-19. Study summary: Convalescent study patients returned SARS-CoV-2 positive nasal swab PCR results, with roughly nine mild cases and one severe. Two of the convalescents were Hispanic, and convalescents were six males and four females. The cells were exposed to overlapping spike peptides originating from SARS-CoV-2, HCoV-NL63, HCoV-OC43 and HCoV-229E for stimulation.

V lost 6 bases to trimming and J lost 3 bases, with 21 bases between them. Germline values: CDR1 DFQATT, CDR2 SNEGSKA (reference sequence). CDR3 length: 15 amino acids. Cultured CD4+ T-cell DNA underwent Oncomine TCR Beta short-read sequencing. TCRdb independently ran MiXCR on the PCR reads; one entry per CDR3 protein. The sample carries approximately 20,000 distinct CDR3 sequences, 45% to 60% recorded once. This clonotype was observed a handful of times. Its antigen is undetermined. The treatment is: approximately nine-day PBMC culture with coronavirus spike peptide pools or control peptides (ViraFEST assay).

Sequenced: CD4+ T cells from blood, cultured in vitro. The receptor was isolated from a human donor who had recovered from COVID-19. This sequence joins TRBV20-1 and TRBJ2-7, with D perhaps TRBD1 or TRBD2 (7 bases each). The CDR3 nucleotides read TGCAGTGCCACTCCAGGGGGGGGACCTTACTACGAGCAGTACTTC. Protein: CSATPGGGPYYEQYF.